The source of this TCR beta chain is a study of cytomegalovirus exposure and HLA in healthy donors. This CDR3 has 16 amino acids. The junction had 3 bases not matched to a gene; V was cut back by 0 bases and J by 5 bases. Germline-derived CDR1 and CDR2 are MNHNS and SASEGT. PCR employed 60 Vbeta and 13 Jbeta primers. Clones were sequenced by immunoSEQ multiplex PCR, and TCRdb holds only the in-frame ones, with some missing. The sample records about 160,000 clones, about 75% being singletons. The chain has TRBV6-1 and TRBJ2-2; 10 bases are shared with TRBD1. Sequenced material: PBMCs. This TCR was sampled from a female donor in good health and CMV-seronegative. Here the CDR3 reads CASSEAMGQGTGELFF. CDR3 DNA sequence: TGTGCCAGCAGTGAAGCTATGGGACAGGGGACCGGGGAGCTGTTTTTT.